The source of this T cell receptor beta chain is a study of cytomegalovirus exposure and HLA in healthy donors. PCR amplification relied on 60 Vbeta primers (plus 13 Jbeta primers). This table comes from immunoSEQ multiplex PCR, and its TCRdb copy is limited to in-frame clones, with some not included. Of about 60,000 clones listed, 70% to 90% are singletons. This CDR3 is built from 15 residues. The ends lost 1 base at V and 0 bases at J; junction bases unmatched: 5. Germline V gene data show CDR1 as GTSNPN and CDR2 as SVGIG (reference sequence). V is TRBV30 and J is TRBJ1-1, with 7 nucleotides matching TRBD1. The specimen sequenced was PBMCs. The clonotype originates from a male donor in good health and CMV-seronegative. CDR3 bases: TGTGCCTGGAGTGGCCGGGACAGCCTGAACACTGAAGCTTTCTTT. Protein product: CAWSGRDSLNTEAFF. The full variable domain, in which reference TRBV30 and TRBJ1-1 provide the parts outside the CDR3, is SQTIHQWPATLVQPVGSPLSLECTVEGTSNPNLYWYRQAAGRGLQLLFYSVGIGQISSEVPQNLSASRPQDRQFILSSKKLLLSDSGFYLCAWSGRDSLNTEAFFGQGTRLTVV.